This section outlines one T cell receptor (beta chain) sequence together with its context. The entry originates in a study of blood T cell repertoires in COVID-19. Overall study context: PBMCs, B-cell-depleted T cells, or T cells were the source of the cDNA or gDNA that made up the material.

Germline loops: CDR1 MNHEY, CDR2 SVGEGT. Trimming cost V 2 bases and J 15 bases, with 14 bases left between them. The CDR3 extends over 12 amino acids. This table comes from immunoSEQ multiplex PCR, and its TCRdb copy is limited to in-frame clones, with some not included. The sample holds fewer than 200,000 clones, approximately 86% seen once. The study assigned cohorts using participant-reported clinical history. The J gene is TRBJ2-1, the V gene TRBV6-2 or TRBV6-3; a weak D match, TRBD2 (6 bases). This receptor was identified in a woman aged 55-70 years with acute COVID-19. Sequenced: PBMCs or T cells enriched from blood (not recorded which). Here the CDR3 reads CASSYPAGRGFF. CDR3 nucleotide sequence: TGTGCCAGCAGTTACCCGGCAGGGCGGGGGTTCTTC.